Presented here are 6 T cell receptor beta chains from one specimen sequenced in a study of T cells in Graves' hyperthyroidism and ophthalmopathy. Regions amplified from RNA transcripts were the TCR beta CDR3 regions. The TCR CDR3 first-round RT-PCR relied on the HTBI primer set. Using its own MiXCR run on the multiplex PCR reads, TCRdb lists one record per CDR3 protein. The table has under 650,000 distinct CDR3 sequences, around 15% seen once. What was sequenced was blood. The receptors here all came from a woman aged 30 to 39 with Graves' hyperthyroidism.

This clonotype has a handful of counts. Likely a read error: the CDR3 ends without its conserved phenylalanine or tryptophan. The chain uses TRBV28 and TRBJ1-1; D unclear. V was trimmed by 3 bases and J by 1 base, leaving 9 bases between them. Germline-derived CDR1 and CDR2 are MDHEN and SYDVKM. The CDR3 length is 14 residues. The CDR3 reads CASSFPRRNTEAFL. CDR3 nucleotide sequence: TGTGCCAGCAGTTTCCCCCGACGGAACACTGAAGCTTTCCTT.

This clonotype was detected ten times or more. The genes are TRBV28 and TRBJ2-1; 8 nucleotides line up with TRBD2. Germline CDR1 and CDR2: MDHEN and SYDVKM. With 7 bases clipped from V and 3 bases from J, the junction kept 8 bases outside the gene matches. The CDR3 extends over 15 amino acids. The CDR3 sequence is CASTDGLASYNEQFF. Written as DNA, the CDR3 is TGTGCCAGCACCGATGGACTAGCTAGCTACAATGAGCAGTTCTTC. The complete variable domain, with remaining parts taken from reference TRBV28 and TRBJ2-1, reads DVKVTQSSRYLVKRTGEKVFLECVQDMDHENMFWYRQDPGLGLRLIYFSYDVKMKEKGDIPEGYSVSREKKERFSLILESASTNQTSMYLCASTDGLASYNEQFFGPGTRLTVL.

This clonotype occurred many times. The J gene is TRBJ2-1, the V gene TRBV15; 11 nucleotides agree with TRBD2. Trimming at V came to 1 base and at J to 6 bases, leaving 2 bases not matched to a gene. This CDR3 contains 15 residues. Germline values: CDR1 LNHNV, CDR2 YYDKDF (reference sequence). CDR3 sequence reads: CATSRVAGGSNEQFF. Written as DNA, the CDR3 is TGTGCCACCAGCAGAGTAGCGGGAGGGAGCAATGAGCAGTTCTTC.

The table lists this clonotype with many counts. J is TRBJ2-7 and V is TRBV9; TRBD2 is a possible D gene (6 bases). The CDR3 totals 14 residues. Germline CDR1 is SGDLS and CDR2 is YYNGEE. V lost 1 base and J 2 bases, leaving 10 bases between the germline ends. CDR3 bases: TGTGCCAGCAGCGTAAGGGAGGTCCCCTACGAGCAGTACTTC. Its protein product is CASSVREVPYEQYF.

In its sample, this clonotype was seen many times. The chain is built from TRBV2 and TRBJ2-7; weak D call: TRBD1 (6 bases). The V gene lost 0 bases and the J gene lost 6 bases, with 15 bases spanning the gap. Germline lookup yields CDR1 SNHLY and CDR2 FYNNEI. This CDR3 is 15 amino acids long. In nucleotides, the CDR3 is TGTGCCAGCAGTGAAGCAGGGCAGGGGCTGGGCGAGCAGTACTTC. Translated: CASSEAGQGLGEQYF.

In this sample, this clonotype turned up many times. The chain uses TRBV3-1 and TRBJ2-1; 7 bases are shared with TRBD2. The CDR3 is 16 amino acids. CDR1 is LGHDT and CDR2 is YNNKEL in the germline V gene (reference sequence). After removal of 3 bases from V and 9 bases from J, the junction contained 14 bases not matched to a gene. CDR3 sequence reads: CASSQRVAGAGSEQFF. CDR3 nucleotides: TGTGCCAGCAGCCAGCGTGTGGCGGGAGCCGGTAGTGAGCAGTTCTTC.